This passage covers 5 T cell receptor beta chains from one sample sequenced in a study of shared clonotypes between healthy human individuals. Sequencing used immunoSEQ multiplex PCR; TCRdb keeps in-frame clones, though not all of them. The sample has just over 2,000,000 clones, approximately 94% seen once; the top ten hold roughly 1.1%. CD45RO-negative CD8 cells positively selected for CCR7 made up the naive population, which excluded terminally differentiated effector memory CD45RA+ cells. Input material: naive CD8+ T cells sorted from blood. Receptor source: a man between 18 and 29 years old in good health.

This chain connects TRBV19 to TRBJ2-7; D gene uncertain. The CDR3 has 13 amino acids. V lost 4 bases and J lost 7, with 14 bases in between. Germline values: CDR1 LNHDA, CDR2 SQIVND (reference sequence). The CDR3 DNA follows: TGTGCCAGTAGTAACACAGTGGGGTATGAGCAGTACTTC. Protein: CASSNTVGYEQYF.

As for this clone: Within the sample, other DNA sequences also encode this same CDR3. The V and J genes are TRBV7-9 and TRBJ2-3; D not certain. V lost 3 bases and J 0 bases, leaving 4 bases between the germline ends. Germline CDR1 reads SEHNR; CDR2 reads FQNEAQ (reference sequence). The CDR3 is made up of 13 amino acids. CDR3 sequence: CASSFYSTDTQYF. The DNA of the CDR3 is TGTGCCAGCAGCTTCTATAGCACAGATACGCAGTATTTT. The complete variable domain, with remaining parts taken from reference TRBV7-9 and TRBJ2-3, reads DTGVSQNPRHKITKRGQNVTFRCDPISEHNRLYWYRQTLGQGPEFLTYFQNEAQLEKSRLLSDRFSAERPKGSFSTLEIQRTEQGDSAMYLCASSFYSTDTQYFGPGTRLTVL.

The chain is built from TRBV7-8 and TRBJ2-1, with TRBD2 matching over 12 bases. This CDR3 comprises 16 residues. Germline V gene sequence: CDR1 SGHVS, CDR2 FQNEAQ. J was trimmed by 4 bases and V by 6 bases; bases with no gene match: 7. CDR3 bases: TGTGCCAGCAGTTTCCGACTAGCGGGAGCGTACAATGAGCAGTTCTTC. This codes for CASSFRLAGAYNEQFF.

The rearrangement links TRBV4-1 to TRBJ2-1, with D perhaps assigned TRBD1 or TRBD2 (7 bases each). Germline-derived CDR1 and CDR2 are MGHRA and YSYEKL. V shed 0 bases and J shed 10 bases, with 16 bases lying between them. The CDR3 contains 15 residues. For the CDR3, the DNA is TGCGCCAGCAGCCAAGAAATGGGCAGGGGGGGAGAGCAGTTCTTC. It translates to CASSQEMGRGGEQFF.

On this clone itself: Different DNA sequences within this sample yield the same CDR3. This CDR3 reads CASSSTDTQYF. The CDR3 coding sequence is TGTGCCAGCAGTTCCACAGATACGCAGTATTTT. The chain links TRBV27 to TRBJ2-3; D is unresolved. The V gene's germline CDR1 is MNHEY and CDR2 SMNVEV (reference sequence). The CDR3 loop spans 11 amino acids. V gave up 4 bases and J gave up 2 bases, with 1 base separating them.